This TCR beta chain was captured by sequencing in a study of blood T cell repertoires in COVID-19. Study context: Specimens from acute and convalescent COVID-19 originated in the United States, Italy and Spain. Sample material is recorded as cDNA or gDNA derived from T cells, B-cell-depleted T cells, or PBMCs.

In this sample, this clone turned up many times. Per the original data handling: Scientists estimated how many nucleated cells there were by amplifying reference gene primers. The method was immunoSEQ multiplex PCR; TCRdb's version includes in-frame clones alone and lacks a portion of them. V and J calls and clone size are given by that table; D and trimming were obtained from the DNA. The data hold roughly 200,000 clones, with roughly 84% observed a single time. CDR1 and CDR2 (germline): MDHEN, SYDVKM. Trimming took 3 bases from V and 4 from J, leaving 6 bases between them. There are 12 residues in the CDR3.

This TCR was sampled from a man aged 45-60 years with COVID-19, enrolled during active disease. The specimen was peripheral blood. J is TRBJ1-1 and V is TRBV28; D is uncertain. As DNA, the CDR3 is TGTGCCAGCAGTTTCGAGGTCACTGAAGCTTTCTTT. Translated: CASSFEVTEAFF.